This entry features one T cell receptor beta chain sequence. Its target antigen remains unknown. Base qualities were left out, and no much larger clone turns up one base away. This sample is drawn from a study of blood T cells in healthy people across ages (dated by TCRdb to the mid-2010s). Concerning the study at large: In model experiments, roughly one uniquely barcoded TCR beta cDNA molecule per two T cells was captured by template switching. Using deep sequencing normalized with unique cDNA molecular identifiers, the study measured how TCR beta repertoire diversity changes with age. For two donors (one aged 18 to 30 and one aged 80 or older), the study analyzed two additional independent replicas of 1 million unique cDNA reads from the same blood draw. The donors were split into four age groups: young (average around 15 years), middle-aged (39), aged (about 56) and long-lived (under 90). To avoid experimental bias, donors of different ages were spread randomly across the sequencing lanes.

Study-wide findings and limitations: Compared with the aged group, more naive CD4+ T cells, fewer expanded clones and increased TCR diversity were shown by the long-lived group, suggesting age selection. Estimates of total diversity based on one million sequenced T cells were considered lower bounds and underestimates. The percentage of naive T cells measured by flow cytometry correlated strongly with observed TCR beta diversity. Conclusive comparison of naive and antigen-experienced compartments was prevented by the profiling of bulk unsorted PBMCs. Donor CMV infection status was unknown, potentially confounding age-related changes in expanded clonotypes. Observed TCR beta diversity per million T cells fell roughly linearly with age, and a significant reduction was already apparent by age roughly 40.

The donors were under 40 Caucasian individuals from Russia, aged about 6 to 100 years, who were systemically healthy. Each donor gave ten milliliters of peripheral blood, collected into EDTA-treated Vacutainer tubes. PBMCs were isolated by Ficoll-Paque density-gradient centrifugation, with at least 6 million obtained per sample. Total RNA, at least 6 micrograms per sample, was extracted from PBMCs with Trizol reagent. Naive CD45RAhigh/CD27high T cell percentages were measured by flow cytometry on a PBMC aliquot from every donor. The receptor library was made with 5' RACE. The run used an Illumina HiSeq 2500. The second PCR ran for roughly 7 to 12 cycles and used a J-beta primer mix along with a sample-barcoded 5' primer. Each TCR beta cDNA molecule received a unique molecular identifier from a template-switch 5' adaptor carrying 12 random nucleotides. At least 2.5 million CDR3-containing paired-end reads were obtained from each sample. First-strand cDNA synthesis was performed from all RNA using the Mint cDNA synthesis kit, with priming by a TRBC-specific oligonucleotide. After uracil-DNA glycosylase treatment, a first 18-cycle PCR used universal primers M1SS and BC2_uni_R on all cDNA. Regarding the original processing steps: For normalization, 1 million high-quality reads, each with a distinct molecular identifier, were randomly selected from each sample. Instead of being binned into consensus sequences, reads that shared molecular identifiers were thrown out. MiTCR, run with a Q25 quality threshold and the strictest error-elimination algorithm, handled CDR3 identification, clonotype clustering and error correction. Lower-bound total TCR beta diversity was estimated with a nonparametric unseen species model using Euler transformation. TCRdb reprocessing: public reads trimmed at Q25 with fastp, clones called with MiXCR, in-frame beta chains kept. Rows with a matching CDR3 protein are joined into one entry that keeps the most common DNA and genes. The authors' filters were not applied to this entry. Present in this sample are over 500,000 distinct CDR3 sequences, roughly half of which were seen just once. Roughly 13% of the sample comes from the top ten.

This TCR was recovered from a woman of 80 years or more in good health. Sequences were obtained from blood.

The sequence in DNA is TGTGCCAGCAGCTCATCTAAGGGGTCCGGGGAGCTGTTTTTT. The encoded protein is CASSSSKGSGELFF. The chain joins TRBV7-9 to TRBJ2-2; D gene: possibly TRBD1, on 5 matching bases. The CDR1 and CDR2 encoded by the germline V gene (reference sequence) are SEHNR and FQNEAQ. V lost 4 bases and J lost 6 bases; the stretch between them is 12 bases long. The CDR3 goes from the cysteine to the phenylalanine over 14 residues. Only the CDR3 DNA is retained, 42 bases long and in frame from the first base.